The 29 T cell receptor beta chains reported below all come from one sample, sequenced in a study of T-cell memory formation after mild COVID-19. Each CDR3 protein is one row after TCRdb ran MiXCR on the 5' RACE reads. The repertoire includes 450,000 to 650,000 distinct CDR3 sequences, roughly 20% of them detected once, and roughly 9.1% sits in the top ten. The sequenced material came from PBMCs or a T cell subset sorted from them (not recorded which). These TCRs come from an adult woman who had mild COVID-19 (a few samples of this study predate the infection). Cell type and time point are not known.

This clonotype was seen more than once but under ten times. This chain connects TRBV5-1 to TRBJ2-5, with D perhaps TRBD1 (5 bases). Trimming pared 0 bases from V and 3 bases from J, leaving 12 bases between. The CDR3 loop spans 15 amino acids. The germline CDR1 and CDR2 sequences are SGHRS and YFSETQ. CDR3 loop: CASSLDYLGEETQYF. CDR3 bases: TGCGCCAGCAGCTTGGACTATCTAGGGGAAGAGACCCAGTACTTC.

V is TRBV6-6 and J is TRBJ1-4, with 8 bases that match TRBD1. V dropped 0 bases and J dropped 3; count of bases not matched to a gene: 0. This CDR3 region has 15 residues. Germline loops: CDR1 MNHNY, CDR2 SVGAGI (reference sequence). The CDR3 here is CASSYSTGANEKLFF. The CDR3 nucleotides are TGTGCCAGCAGTTACTCGACAGGGGCTAATGAAAAACTGTTTTTT.

A few counts support this clonotype. The chain links TRBV6-5 to TRBJ2-2; TRBD2 agrees at 15 bases. CDR3 length equals 18 residues. Looked up from germline, CDR1 is MNHEY and CDR2 is SVGAGI. The junction had 8 bases not matched to a gene; V was cut back by 4 bases and J by 5 bases. DNA of the CDR3: TGTGCCAGCAGTTCCGGGACTAGCGGGGGGAGAAAAACCGGGGAGCTGTTTTTT. Protein sequence: CASSSGTSGGRKTGELFF.

This clonotype showed up many times. The chain combines TRBV14 with TRBJ1-1, with a tentative D call TRBD1 (5 bases). The length of the CDR3 is 15 residues. V was shortened by 5 bases and J by 0 bases, with 13 bases between the two germline ends. Germline V lookup: CDR1 SGHDN, CDR2 FVKESK. CDR3 DNA: TGTGCCAGCAGCGCCCACAGAGGGGTGAACACTGAAGCTTTCTTT. This gives the protein CASSAHRGVNTEAFF. Together with reference TRBV14 and TRBJ1-1, the CDR3 gives the full variable domain: EAGVTQFPSHSVIEKGQTVTLRCDPISGHDNLYWYRRVMGKEIKFLLHFVKESKQDESGMPNNRFLAERTGGTYSTLKVQPAELEDSGVYFCASSAHRGVNTEAFFGQGTRLTVV.

The chain joins TRBV5-8 to TRBJ2-1; 12 positions match TRBD1. V dropped 1 base and J dropped 6; count of bases not matched to a gene: 2. The CDR3 loop spans 15 amino acids. Germline CDR1 is SGHTS and CDR2 is YDEGEE. The CDR3 is CASSLRDRGRNEQFF. The CDR3 nucleotides read TGTGCCAGCAGCTTGCGGGACAGGGGGCGCAATGAGCAGTTCTTC.

The gene calls are TRBV29-1 and TRBJ2-3; D is unresolved. Trimming removed 0 bases from V and 0 bases from J, with 7 bases in between. The germline V gene has CDR1 SQVTM and CDR2 ANQGSEA. The CDR3 spans 14 residues. CDR3 nucleotide sequence: TGCAGCGTTGAAGACAGCCCTAGCACAGATACGCAGTATTTT. It encodes CSVEDSPSTDTQYF.

The table lists this clonotype with a few counts. The rearrangement links TRBV6-2 or TRBV6-3 to TRBJ1-2; no reliable D call. Germline V lookup: CDR1 MNHEY, CDR2 SVGEGT. Deletions cut 2 bases from V and 8 bases from J, with 15 bases between. The CDR3 is made up of 14 amino acids. The CDR3 coding sequence is TGTGCCAGCAGTTACCCGGAGGGCATACGCGGCTACACCTTC. It codes for CASSYPEGIRGYTF.

This clonotype turned up a few times. V gene TRBV25-1 combines with J gene TRBJ2-3; no reliable D call. This CDR3 is built from 13 residues. Trimming took off 1 base at V and 2 bases at J, with 4 bases between the two ends. The germline V gene encodes CDR1 MGHDK and CDR2 SYGVNS. The CDR3 sequence: CASSEFFTDTQYF. The CDR3 coding sequence is TGTGCCAGCAGTGAATTTTTCACAGATACGCAGTATTTT.

The chain uses TRBV20-1 and TRBJ2-7, with no clear D. V was pared by 5 bases and J by 2 bases, with 10 bases between. The CDR3 is 12 amino acids. Germline CDR1 is DFQATT and CDR2 is SNEGSKA (reference sequence). The CDR3 DNA reads as TGCAGTGCTCCTACAGTAGCCTACGAGCAGTACTTC. Amino acid sequence: CSAPTVAYEQYF.

This chain connects TRBV7-3 to TRBJ2-1; D perhaps matches TRBD2 (6 bases). The ends were cut back, 1 base at V and 5 bases at J, with 12 bases in the middle. This CDR3 contains 15 residues. CDR1 and CDR2 from the germline V gene are SGHTA and FQGTGA. The chain's CDR3 is CASSLNAGLNNEQFF. DNA for the CDR3: TGTGCCAGCAGCTTAAATGCGGGACTTAACAATGAGCAGTTCTTC.

This chain uses TRBV9 with TRBJ1-1; D is perhaps TRBD1 (5 bases). Germline V gene sequence: CDR1 SGDLS, CDR2 YYNGEE. Trimming cost V 4 bases and J 1 base, with 14 bases left between them. This CDR3 has 15 residues. The CDR3 region is CASSLGDPGNTEAFF. For the CDR3, the DNA is TGTGCCAGCAGCTTGGGGGATCCGGGGAACACTGAAGCTTTCTTT.

J is TRBJ2-3 and V is TRBV2; D is perhaps TRBD1 or TRBD2 (6 bases each). Trimming removed 2 bases from V and 1 base from J, with 16 bases in between. CDR1 and CDR2 from the germline V gene are SNHLY and FYNNEI. The CDR3 is 17 amino acids. The CDR3 region is CASSEYRGALRTDTQYF. The CDR3 coding sequence is TGTGCCAGCAGTGAATATAGGGGGGCCCTCCGCACAGATACGCAGTATTTT.

This clonotype has more than one count but fewer than ten. The chain's CDR3 is CASSFTGLGQPQHF. In DNA, the CDR3 is TGTGCCAGCAGCTTCACAGGGTTGGGTCAGCCCCAGCATTTT. The V gene is TRBV5-8, the J gene TRBJ1-5; tentatively, D is TRBD1 (6 bases). Germline values: CDR1 SGHTS, CDR2 YDEGEE. V lost 2 bases to trimming and J lost 6 bases, with 12 bases between them. The CDR3 spans 14 residues.

V is TRBV7-9 and J is TRBJ2-1; either TRBD1 or TRBD2 may fit D (5 bases each). V was clipped by 5 bases and J by 10 bases, with 12 bases between them. CDR1 and CDR2 from the germline V gene are SEHNR and FQNEAQ (reference sequence). This CDR3 has 12 residues. Here the CDR3 DNA reads TGTGCCAGCAGCATTTCAGGGAGAGAGCAGTTCTTC. This translates into CASSISGREQFF.

This clonotype was seen more than once but under ten times. V and J are TRBV6-5 and TRBJ2-7; 7 bases map to TRBD1. Germline lookup yields CDR1 MNHEY and CDR2 SVGAGI. The CDR3 covers 13 residues. Unmatched junction bases numbered 4, after V lost 4 bases and J lost 4 bases. Written as DNA, the CDR3 is TGTGCCAGCAGTTCGACAGGGATGTACGAGCAGTACTTC. This translates into CASSSTGMYEQYF.

This CDR3 is CASSDGQGSYEQYF. The CDR3 DNA reads TGTGCCAGCAGTGATGGGCAGGGGTCCTACGAGCAGTACTTC. The rearrangement links TRBV2 to TRBJ2-7, with a weak D call TRBD1 (6 bases). Trimming stripped 3 bases from V and 1 base from J, with 10 bases between. The CDR3 length is 14 residues. Looked up from germline, CDR1 is SNHLY and CDR2 is FYNNEI.

This clonotype has only a few counts. V and J are TRBV20-1 and TRBJ1-6; tentative D call: TRBD1 (5 bases). The germline CDR1 and CDR2 sequences are DFQATT and SNEGSKA (reference sequence). There are 14 residues in the CDR3. Trimming shortened V by 6 bases and J by 7 bases, and 16 bases separated the two germline ends. For the CDR3, the DNA is TGCAGTGCCGCTATTCGGGGGGGGAATTCACCCCTCCACTTT. Translating it yields CSAAIRGGNSPLHF.

The CDR3: CASTNREYYNEQFF. The CDR3 nucleotides are TGCGCCAGCACCAACAGGGAATACTACAATGAGCAGTTCTTC. The V call is TRBV5-1, the J call TRBJ2-1, with D possibly TRBD1 on 6 matching bases. The CDR3 spans 14 residues. V gave up 6 bases and J gave up 3 bases, with 13 bases separating them. Germline CDR1 and CDR2: SGHRS and YFSETQ.

This clonotype was recorded a few times. V usage is TRBV10-3 and J usage is TRBJ2-7, with 11 bases fitting TRBD2. CDR1 and CDR2 (germline): ENHRY, SYGVKD. V shed 0 bases and J 3 bases; nucleotides not matched to a gene: 10. CDR3 length equals 18 residues. The DNA of the CDR3 is TGTGCCATCAGTGAGTCGTGGACTAGCGGGCCGTTGGGCTACGAGCAGTACTTC. This translates into CAISESWTSGPLGYEQYF.

The J gene is TRBJ2-7, the V gene TRBV7-9; no definite D call. Germline CDR1 and CDR2: SEHNR and FQNEAQ (reference sequence). Trimming took 4 bases from V and 3 from J, leaving 7 bases between them. The CDR3 consists of 12 residues. CDR3 sequence (DNA): TGTGCCAGCAGCTATTACAGCTACGAGCAGTACTTC. As protein: CASSYYSYEQYF.

This clonotype was picked up a small number of times. The chain couples TRBV7-6 to TRBJ2-5; D is possibly TRBD2 (6 bases). In germline, CDR1 is SGHVS, CDR2 FNYEAQ. The germline V and J ends were trimmed by 3 bases and 5 bases, with 16 bases remaining between them. The CDR3 is 15 residues long. The CDR3 is CASSFAAGRRETQYF. CDR3 sequence (DNA): TGTGCCAGCAGCTTTGCGGCGGGGAGGCGGGAGACCCAGTACTTC.

At least ten counts were recorded for this clonotype. V usage is TRBV12-3 or TRBV12-4 and J usage is TRBJ2-1, with TRBD1 matching 7 bases. The CDR3 is 12 residues long. V was clipped by 4 bases and J by 10 bases; unmatched bases: 4. In nucleotides, the CDR3 is TGTGCCAGCAGTTCCCAGGGGGACGAGCAGTTCTTC. This codes for CASSSQGDEQFF.

This clonotype was recorded only once. The CDR3 loop reads CASSLGAVPRGLARNNEQFF. CDR3 in DNA: TGTGCCAGCAGCTTGGGTGCAGTGCCGAGGGGACTAGCGAGAAACAATGAGCAGTTCTTC. The chain combines TRBV11-3 with TRBJ2-1; TRBD2 matches at 10 bases. CDR3 length: 20 residues. V dropped 3 bases and J dropped 5; count of bases not matched to a gene: 19. Per the germline V gene, CDR1 is SGHNT and CDR2 is YENEEA. Looking up the rest from reference TRBV11-3 and TRBJ2-1 gives the full variable domain: EAGVVQSPRYKIIEKKQPVAFWCNPISGHNTLYWYLQNLGQGPELLIRYENEEAVDDSQLPKDRFSAERLKGVDSTLKIQPAELGDSAVYLCASSLGAVPRGLARNNEQFFGPGTRLTVL.

The chain is built from TRBV29-1 and TRBJ2-7, with 7 bases aligning to TRBD2. Germline-derived CDR1 and CDR2 are SQVTM and ANQGSEA. V lost 4 bases and J lost 2; bases outside the gene matches: 5. This CDR3 comprises 13 residues. CDR3 nucleotide sequence: TGCAGCGTTGGTCACGGGAGGACCTACGAGCAGTACTTC. Translated: CSVGHGRTYEQYF.

This clonotype was counted a few times. The gene calls are TRBV7-8 and TRBJ1-2; TRBD1 aligns across 11 bases. Germline V gene sequence: CDR1 SGHVS, CDR2 FQNEAQ. This CDR3 region has 15 residues. J gave up 5 bases and V 5 bases, and 7 bases lay outside the gene matches. CDR3 bases: TGTGCCAGCAGCACCTGGACAGGGGGCCTTTATGGCTACACCTTC. As protein: CASSTWTGGLYGYTF. The full variable domain, in which reference TRBV7-8 and TRBJ1-2 provide the parts outside the CDR3, is GAGVSQSPRYKVAKRGQDVALRCDPISGHVSLFWYQQALGQGPEFLTYFQNEAQLDKSGLPSDRFFAERPEGSVSTLKIQRTQQEDSAVYLCASSTWTGGLYGYTFGSGTRLTVV.

The chain couples TRBV20-1 to TRBJ1-2, with 9 bases fitting TRBD1. Germline V CDR1 and CDR2: DFQATT, SNEGSKA (reference sequence). J lost 4 bases, V lost 5 bases, and 17 bases had no gene match. CDR3 length: 17 residues. The CDR3 loop is CSALPKPGQGGVYGYTF. The CDR3 nucleotides read TGCAGTGCTTTACCGAAACCGGGACAGGGTGGCGTCTATGGCTACACCTTC.

The sample holds a few counts of this clonotype. The chain links TRBV14 to TRBJ2-7, with D unresolved. In germline, CDR1 is SGHDN, CDR2 FVKESK. CDR3 length equals 11 residues. The V gene lost 3 bases and the J gene lost 4 bases, with 4 bases spanning the gap. The DNA of the CDR3 is TGTGCCAGCAGCCATTATTACGAGCAGTACTTC. Translated, it gives CASSHYYEQYF.

The chain carries TRBV19 and TRBJ2-3; 8 bases are shared with TRBD2. Germline V gives CDR1 LNHDA, CDR2 SQIVND (reference sequence). The V segment lost 3 bases and the J segment 6 bases; nucleotides outside the gene matches: 8. This CDR3 region has 15 residues. As DNA, the CDR3 is TGTGCCAGTAGTATGTCGAGCGGGGGACCCGATACGCAGTATTTT. Amino acid sequence: CASSMSSGGPDTQYF.

Ten or more counts support this clonotype. V and J are TRBV7-2 and TRBJ2-7; D is ambiguous. Germline CDR1 is SGHTA and CDR2 is FQGNSA. This CDR3 region has 12 residues. The V gene lost 5 bases and the J gene lost 0 bases, with 5 bases spanning the gap. CDR3 loop: CASSRSSYEQYF. As DNA, the CDR3 is TGTGCCAGCAGCCGGAGCTCCTACGAGCAGTACTTC.